This TCR beta chain was captured in a study of cytomegalovirus exposure and HLA in healthy donors. This table comes from immunoSEQ multiplex PCR, and its TCRdb copy is limited to in-frame clones, with some not included. Of 65,000 to 80,000 clones listed, around 94% were seen once; the top ten hold less than 2.5%. The junction had 8 bases not matched to a gene; V was cut back by 6 bases and J by 3 bases. Germline lookup yields CDR1 SGHVS and CDR2 FQNEAQ. The CDR3 loop spans 15 amino acids. The rearrangement uses TRBV7-8 and TRBJ2-1; TRBD2 matches 7 bases. Sequenced: PBMCs. The sequence was obtained from a woman younger than 35 in good health and CMV-seronegative. The CDR3 sequence: CASSFSGPLYNEQFF. CDR3 nucleotide sequence: TGTGCCAGCAGTTTTAGCGGGCCACTCTACAATGAGCAGTTCTTC.